These 28 T cell receptor beta chains came from one sample sequenced in a study of shared clonotypes between healthy human individuals. Method: immunoSEQ multiplex PCR; TCRdb's copy keeps in-frame clones and lacks some. This repertoire shows roughly 700,000 clones, around 72% found once; its top ten account for approximately 1.7%. Material: memory CD4+ T cells sorted from blood. This sample's subset: CD45RA-negative fraction. The receptors shown here come from a woman aged 25 to 39 in good health.

This chain connects TRBV9 to TRBJ2-3; 7 bases align to TRBD2. Germline CDR1 and CDR2: SGDLS and YYNGEE. V trimming: 4 bases; J trimming: 6 bases; junction bases outside the gene matches: 8. CDR3 length: 14 residues. The CDR3 DNA reads TGTGCCAGCAGCAAAAGCGGGAAGCTGGATACGCAGTATTTT. Translation: CASSKSGKLDTQYF.

This chain connects TRBV7-9 to TRBJ1-2; D is undetermined. This CDR3 has 12 amino acids. Looked up from germline, CDR1 is SEHNR and CDR2 is FQNEAQ (reference sequence). The germline V and J ends were trimmed by 8 bases and 0 bases, with 7 bases remaining between them. CDR3 bases: TGTGCCAGCGAAGGGACTAACTATGGCTACACCTTC. Translation gives CASEGTNYGYTF.

This clone was counted only a few times. The V call is TRBV6-1, the J call TRBJ1-5, with a tentative D call TRBD1 (6 bases). Trimming shortened V by 3 bases and J by 7 bases, and 16 bases separated the two germline ends. Germline assignment: CDR1 MNHNS and CDR2 SASEGT. The CDR3 runs 15 residues. Here the CDR3 reads CASSDKGEDWQPQHF. As DNA, the CDR3 is TGTGCCAGCAGTGACAAGGGGGAAGATTGGCAGCCCCAGCATTTT.

The chain has TRBV5-4 and TRBJ2-7; tentatively, D is TRBD1 or TRBD2 (5 bases each). The CDR3 covers 14 residues. The V gene lost 4 bases and the J gene lost 0 bases, with 11 bases spanning the gap. CDR1 and CDR2 (germline): SGHNT, YYREEE (reference sequence). The chain's CDR3 is CASSPGTYSYEQYF. The CDR3 nucleotides are TGTGCCAGCAGCCCCGGGACGTACTCCTACGAGCAGTACTTC.

This chain connects TRBV11-2 to TRBJ1-1; unclear D gene. Trimming stripped 6 bases from V and 3 bases from J, with 14 bases between. CDR3 length equals 14 residues. CDR1 and CDR2 from the germline V gene are SGHAT and FQNNGV. The CDR3 DNA sequence: TGTGCCAGCAGTCCAACAAGAGGGTACACTGAAGCTTTCTTT. Translation gives CASSPTRGYTEAFF.

The J gene is TRBJ2-2, the V gene TRBV7-3; D call uncertain. This CDR3 has 15 amino acids. Trimming took 7 bases from V and 7 from J, leaving 19 bases between them. The V gene's germline CDR1 is SGHTA and CDR2 FQGTGA. CDR3 amino acids: CASTLSPVSGGELFF. CDR3 sequence (DNA): TGTGCCAGCACCCTCAGTCCAGTCTCCGGCGGGGAGCTGTTTTTT. The full variable domain, with the rest looked up from reference TRBV7-3 and TRBJ2-2, is GAGVSQTPSNKVTEKGKYVELRCDPISGHTALYWYRQSLGQGPEFLIYFQGTGAADDSGLPNDRFFAVRPEGSVSTLKIQRTERGDSAVYLCASTLSPVSGGELFFGEGSRLTVL.

The CDR3 sequence is CASRSPPSGRLNEQYF. The DNA of the CDR3 is TGTGCCAGCAGAAGTCCCCCTAGCGGGAGGTTGAACGAGCAGTACTTC. The chain joins TRBV28 to TRBJ2-7, with TRBD2 matching over 11 bases. J lost 5 bases, V lost 6 bases, and 12 bases had no gene match. CDR3 length: 16 amino acids. Germline-derived CDR1 and CDR2 are MDHEN and SYDVKM.

This chain uses TRBV9 with TRBJ2-1; 7 positions match TRBD1. The CDR3 loop spans 15 amino acids. Germline CDR1 is SGDLS and CDR2 is YYNGEE. Trimming took 1 base from V and 3 from J; bases not matched to a gene: 4. The CDR3 DNA reads as TGTGCCAGCAGCGTAAGTACAGGGGTCTACAATGAGCAGTTCTTC. Translated: CASSVSTGVYNEQFF.

The V call is TRBV5-1, the J call TRBJ1-1, with D uncertain. V was cut by 2 bases and J by 5 bases, with 13 bases left in between. This CDR3 is built from 14 residues. In germline, CDR1 is SGHRS, CDR2 YFSETQ. The CDR3 reads CASSLSVGWTEAFF. The CDR3 bases are TGCGCCAGCAGCTTAAGCGTAGGGTGGACTGAAGCTTTCTTT.

The CDR3 here is CASSLRSLPRDEQFF. The CDR3, as DNA: TGTGCCAGCAGTTTAAGAAGTCTACCGAGGGATGAGCAGTTCTTC. The chain joins TRBV28 to TRBJ2-1; a possible D gene is TRBD2 (5 bases). Deletions cut 2 bases from V and 8 bases from J, with 16 bases between. The CDR3 runs to 15 residues. Germline V gene lookup returns CDR1 MDHEN and CDR2 SYDVKM.

The genes are TRBV5-6 and TRBJ1-1; tentative D call: TRBD1 (5 bases). Trimming pared 6 bases from V and 1 base from J, leaving 13 bases between. Germline V CDR1 and CDR2: SGHDT, YYEEEE. This CDR3 comprises 14 residues. In DNA, the CDR3 is TGTGCCAGCACCCCGGACACGTCGAACACTGAAGCTTTCTTT. It is translated as CASTPDTSNTEAFF.

The genes are TRBV28 and TRBJ2-3, with 8 positions matching TRBD2. The V gene's germline CDR1 is MDHEN and CDR2 SYDVKM. This CDR3 has 16 amino acids. V shed 5 bases, J shed 0 bases, and the junction held 7 bases outside the gene matches. Written as DNA, the CDR3 is TGTGCCAGCAGTCAGATACTAGCGGTTAGCACAGATACGCAGTATTTT. It translates to CASSQILAVSTDTQYF.

As to this clone: This likely traces to a read error, being one base from a far larger clone. The J gene is TRBJ2-5, the V gene TRBV9; D gene ambiguous. Trimming shortened V by 1 base and J by 4 bases, and 11 bases separated the two germline ends. CDR1 is SGDLS, CDR2 YYNGEE, per germline. This CDR3 is built from 14 residues. DNA of the CDR3: TGTGCCAGCAGCGTAAAAGGTTCCGGAGAGACCCAGTACTTC. Its protein is CASSVKGSGETQYF.

The V gene is TRBV18, the J gene TRBJ2-3, with D perhaps TRBD1 (5 bases). The CDR3 has 15 amino acids. The germline V and J ends were trimmed by 1 base and 2 bases, with 10 bases remaining between them. The germline V gene has CDR1 KGHSH and CDR2 LQKENI. CDR3 amino acids: CASSPLQGNTDTQYF. CDR3 sequence (DNA): TGTGCCAGCTCACCACTCCAGGGTAACACAGATACGCAGTATTTT.

The CDR3 spells CSATAVVASGEQYF. CDR3 sequence (DNA): TGCAGCGCCACCGCCGTGGTGGCGTCGGGCGAGCAGTACTTC. The V gene is TRBV29-1, the J gene TRBJ2-7; D gene uncertain. Looked up from germline, CDR1 is SQVTM and CDR2 is ANQGSEA. V was shortened by 7 bases and J by 6 bases, with 22 bases between the two germline ends. This CDR3 is 14 amino acids long.

This chain joins TRBV7-9 and TRBJ1-1; D gene ambiguous. V lost 0 bases and J lost 7, with 9 bases in between. The CDR3 loop spans 13 amino acids. Germline CDR1 reads SEHNR; CDR2 reads FQNEAQ (reference sequence). CDR3 bases: TGTGCCAGCAGCTTAGCGGGTGGCCATGAAGCTTTCTTT. It specifies CASSLAGGHEAFF. The full variable domain, completed using reference TRBV7-9 and TRBJ1-1, is DTGVSQNPRHKITKRGQNVTFRCDPISEHNRLYWYRQTLGQGPEFLTYFQNEAQLEKSRLLSDRFSAERPKGSFSTLEIQRTEQGDSAMYLCASSLAGGHEAFFGQGTRLTVV.

The chain uses TRBV9 and TRBJ2-2, with D uncertain. With 2 bases removed from V and 0 bases from J, the gap between germline ends came to 5 bases. The CDR3 has 14 amino acids. Looked up from germline, CDR1 is SGDLS and CDR2 is YYNGEE. CDR3 in amino acids: CASSVYANTGELFF. CDR3 DNA: TGTGCCAGCAGCGTTTACGCGAACACCGGGGAGCTGTTTTTT.

This clone was detected only once. A much larger clone differs by one base, so this may be a read error. The identical CDR3 is also encoded by other nucleotide sequences in the sample. The V call is TRBV2, the J call TRBJ2-7, with TRBD2 as a possible D gene (5 bases). V gave up 2 bases and J gave up 3 bases, with 11 bases separating them. Germline loops: CDR1 SNHLY, CDR2 FYNNEI. The CDR3 spans 14 residues. In DNA form, the CDR3 reads TGTGCCAGCAGTGAACGGGGTTCCAACTACGAGCAGTACTTC. Translated, it gives CASSERGSNYEQYF.

The V and J genes are TRBV29-1 and TRBJ2-3, with D hard to call. CDR1 and CDR2 from the germline V gene are SQVTM and ANQGSEA. V was pared by 7 bases and J by 2 bases, with 19 bases between. The CDR3 is 15 residues long. The CDR3 region has the DNA TGCAGCGCTGCTGTAGACTCAGCGCTCACAGATACGCAGTATTTT. This gives the protein CSAAVDSALTDTQYF.

The chain uses TRBV19 and TRBJ2-7; TRBD1 matches 7 bases. The V segment lost 5 bases and the J segment 6 bases; nucleotides outside the gene matches: 10. This CDR3 spans 14 amino acids. Germline loops: CDR1 LNHDA, CDR2 SQIVND (reference sequence). CDR3 nucleotide sequence: TGTGCCAGTAGTCCTCAGGGGGTAGTTTTCGAGCAGTACTTC. Translating gives CASSPQGVVFEQYF.

The V and J genes are TRBV5-4 and TRBJ2-3; 9 positions match TRBD1. CDR3 length: 16 residues. Germline CDR1 SGHNT, CDR2 YYREEE (reference sequence). V gave up 3 bases and J gave up 4 bases; unmatched junction bases: 9. The CDR3 region is CASSYLGQGRPDTQYF. Written as DNA, the CDR3 is TGTGCCAGCAGCTACCTGGGACAGGGCCGACCAGATACGCAGTATTTT. The full variable domain, rest sourced from reference TRBV5-4 and TRBJ2-3, is ETGVTQSPTHLIKTRGQQVTLRCSSQSGHNTVSWYQQALGQGPQFIFQYYREEENGRGNFPPRFSGLQFPNYSSELNVNALELDDSALYLCASSYLGQGRPDTQYFGPGTRLTVL.

This rearrangement joins TRBV6-1 to TRBJ2-5; D is undetermined. V lost 1 base and J 4 bases, leaving 10 bases between the germline ends. The length of the CDR3 is 14 residues. The germline V gene has CDR1 MNHNS and CDR2 SASEGT. The DNA of the CDR3 is TGTGCCAGCAGTGAAGAGTGGGTTGGAGAGACCCAGTACTTC. It encodes CASSEEWVGETQYF.

This clone was seen a few times. The chain has TRBV27 and TRBJ1-1; 8 nucleotides line up with TRBD1. Germline values: CDR1 MNHEY, CDR2 SMNVEV (reference sequence). The CDR3 has 14 amino acids. With 7 bases clipped from V and 5 bases from J, the junction kept 9 bases outside the gene matches. In DNA, the CDR3 is TGTGCCAGCAATCCCGGACAGGGAAAAACTGAAGCTTTCTTT. Protein sequence: CASNPGQGKTEAFF.

For this clone: This may be a read error, as it is one base from a much larger clone. The V gene is TRBV9, the J gene TRBJ2-1; D remains ambiguous. V was pared by 4 bases and J by 3 bases, with 2 bases between. Germline CDR1 SGDLS, CDR2 YYNGEE. This CDR3 has 11 residues. CDR3 DNA: TGTGCCAGCAGCATCTACAATGAGCAGTTCTTC. This sequence encodes CASSIYNEQFF.

A word on this clone: Other DNA sequences of this sample code for an identical CDR3. The genes are TRBV4-1 and TRBJ1-1; D remains unclear. The CDR3 totals 14 residues. Looked up from germline, CDR1 is MGHRA and CDR2 is YSYEKL. With 0 bases removed from V and 3 bases from J, the gap between germline ends came to 8 bases. The CDR3 region is CASSQEGRYTEAFF. CDR3 coding DNA: TGCGCCAGCAGCCAAGAAGGGAGGTACACTGAAGCTTTCTTT.

There are a few counts of this clone. This chain links TRBV19 with TRBJ2-2; 7 bases map to TRBD1. CDR1 is LNHDA and CDR2 is SQIVND in the germline V gene (reference sequence). The CDR3 runs to 14 residues. The ends lost 1 base at V and 4 bases at J; junction bases unmatched: 0. The CDR3 DNA is TGTGCCAGTAGTATAGGACAGGGCACCGGGGAGCTGTTTTTT. It specifies CASSIGQGTGELFF.

This chain connects TRBV28 to TRBJ1-2; D call uncertain. Germline V lookup: CDR1 MDHEN, CDR2 SYDVKM. V lost 4 bases to trimming and J lost 7 bases, with 19 bases between them. The CDR3 covers 15 residues. This CDR3 reads CASSSQPSYGSGYTF. CDR3 bases: TGTGCCAGCAGTTCTCAGCCCAGCTATGGGAGTGGCTACACCTTC.

The rearrangement joins TRBV9 to TRBJ2-1; D may be TRBD1 or TRBD2 (5 bases each). Per the germline V gene, CDR1 is SGDLS and CDR2 is YYNGEE. Between the trimmed V and J ends, which lost 10 bases and 10 bases, there was a span of 21 bases. The CDR3 sequence is 13 residues long. Here the CDR3 reads CACNCPSRGEQFF. The CDR3 DNA reads as TGTGCCTGCAACTGCCCCTCGAGGGGCGAGCAGTTCTTC.